The 6 T cell receptor beta chains reported below all come from one sample, sequenced in a study of blood T cell repertoires in COVID-19. Data came from immunoSEQ multiplex PCR; TCRdb stores just in-frame clones and leaves some out. This table has around 100,000 clones, around four fifths appearing once. Sequencing was done on a sample of peripheral blood. All receptors come from a man aged 50 or older with active or convalescent COVID-19.

The rearrangement joins TRBV5-1 to TRBJ2-1; D gene uncertain. Trimming stripped 1 base from V and 0 bases from J, with 8 bases between. The CDR3 length is 15 residues. Per germline, CDR1 SGHRS and CDR2 YFSETQ. CDR3 region: CASSLLESSYNEQFF. The CDR3 DNA follows: TGCGCCAGCAGCTTGCTAGAGAGCTCCTACAATGAGCAGTTCTTC.

The CDR3 DNA sequence: TGTGCCAGTATTTACAGGGTCGGGTCGGGTATCAATGAGCAGTTCTTC. Translating gives CASIYRVGSGINEQFF. V gene TRBV19 combines with J gene TRBJ2-1, with a tentative D call TRBD1 (6 bases). The germline V and J ends were trimmed by 7 bases and 6 bases, with 22 bases remaining between them. Germline values: CDR1 LNHDA, CDR2 SQIVND (reference sequence). The CDR3 consists of 16 residues.

V and J are TRBV7-9 and TRBJ1-1, with D perhaps matching TRBD1 (5 bases). Germline lookup yields CDR1 SEHNR and CDR2 FQNEAQ (reference sequence). V lost 11 bases, J lost 0 bases, and 7 bases lay in between. This CDR3 contains 11 residues. The CDR3 region has the DNA TGTGCCTTCAGGGTGAACACTGAAGCTTTCTTT. Translation: CAFRVNTEAFF.

The rearrangement joins TRBV9 to TRBJ2-3, with 7 bases lining up with TRBD2. The CDR3 consists of 16 residues. Germline V gene data show CDR1 as SGDLS and CDR2 as YYNGEE. The V and J ends lost 0 bases and 2 bases, in that order; junction bases with no gene match: 6. The CDR3 bases are TGTGCCAGCAGCGTAGCTGCTAGCGGATACACAGATACGCAGTATTTT. It codes for CASSVAASGYTDTQYF.

The chain is built from TRBV9 and TRBJ1-3; TRBD1 matches 7 bases. The CDR3 sequence is 19 residues long. CDR1 and CDR2 from the germline V gene are SGDLS and YYNGEE. The ends lost 0 bases at V and 0 bases at J; junction bases unmatched: 12. CDR3 in DNA: TGTGCCAGCAGCGTAGAGTCAGGGACAGAGAGCCTCTCTGGAAACACCATATATTTT. It specifies CASSVESGTESLSGNTIYF.

The chain links TRBV12-3 or TRBV12-4 to TRBJ1-1; D gene unclear. V lost 7 bases to trimming and J lost 4 bases, with 13 bases between them. This CDR3 has 13 residues. The chain's CDR3 is CASTLSPGTEAFF. The CDR3 DNA reads TGTGCCAGCACCCTTTCCCCAGGCACTGAAGCTTTCTTT.